This T cell receptor beta chain was sequenced for a study of blood T cell repertoires in COVID-19. In the authors' methods: Scientists estimated how many nucleated cells there were by amplifying reference gene primers. Profiled with immunoSEQ multiplex PCR; TCRdb holds only in-frame clones, not every one. V and J calls and clone size are those listed in that table; D and trimming were worked out from the DNA. The sample lists about 340,000 clones, around 87% occurring once. Seattle researchers signed up patients amid active infection and tracked them longitudinally. This sequence originates from a woman between 45 and 60 years old with COVID-19, enrolled during active disease. Sequencing used peripheral blood.

CDR3 in DNA: TGTGCCAGCAGCTACCGGACAGGTTCGAATCAGCCCCAGCATTTT. This sequence encodes CASSYRTGSNQPQHF. The rearrangement joins TRBV7-6 to TRBJ1-5; 7 bases line up with TRBD1. The V segment lost 4 bases and the J segment 4 bases; nucleotides outside the gene matches: 7. Germline loops: CDR1 SGHVS, CDR2 FNYEAQ. CDR3 length equals 15 residues.